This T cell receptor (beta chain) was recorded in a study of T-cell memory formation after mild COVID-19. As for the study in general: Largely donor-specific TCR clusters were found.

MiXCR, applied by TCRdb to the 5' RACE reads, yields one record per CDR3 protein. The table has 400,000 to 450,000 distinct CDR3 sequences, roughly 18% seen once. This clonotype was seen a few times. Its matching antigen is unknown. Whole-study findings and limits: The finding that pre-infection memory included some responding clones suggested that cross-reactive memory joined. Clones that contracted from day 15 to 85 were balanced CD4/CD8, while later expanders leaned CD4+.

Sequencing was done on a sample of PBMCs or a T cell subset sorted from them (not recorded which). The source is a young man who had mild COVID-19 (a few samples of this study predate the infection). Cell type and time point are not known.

The CDR3 loop is CASSSGGPGYEQYF. For the CDR3, the DNA is TGTGCCAGCAGTTCGGGGGGGCCGGGATACGAGCAGTACTTC. The chain links TRBV6-5 to TRBJ2-7, with TRBD2 matching 8 bases. In germline, CDR1 is MNHEY, CDR2 SVGAGI. This CDR3 has 14 amino acids. Trimming took 4 bases from V and 4 from J; bases not matched to a gene: 6.